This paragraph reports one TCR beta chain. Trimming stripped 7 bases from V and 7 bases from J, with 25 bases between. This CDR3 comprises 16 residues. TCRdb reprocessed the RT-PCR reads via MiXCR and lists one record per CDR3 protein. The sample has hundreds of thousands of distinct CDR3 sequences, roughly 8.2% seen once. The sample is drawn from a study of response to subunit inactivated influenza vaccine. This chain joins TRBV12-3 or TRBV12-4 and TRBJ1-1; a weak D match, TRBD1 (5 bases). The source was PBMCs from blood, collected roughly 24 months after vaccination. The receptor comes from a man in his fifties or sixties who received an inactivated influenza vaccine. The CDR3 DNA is TGTGCCAGCACCCCAGGGCGCAGGTCTGGCGTTATTGAAGCTTTCTTT. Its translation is CASTPGRRSGVIEAFF.